This T cell receptor (beta chain) was identified in a study of low-dose radiotherapy and immunotherapy resistance in tumors. About the study: Across 26 weeks, 13 Gy in total went to Cohort 2, delivered as 1 Gy per fraction every two weeks. Intravenous cyclophosphamide 200 mg/m2 was given every two weeks, one day before radiation and immunotherapy. Once cycle 1 day 1 began, patients took oral aspirin 300 mg daily for four cycles.

Time point defined: after trial treatment. As to treatment: LDRT plus nivolumab, ipilimumab, low-dose cyclophosphamide and aspirin (RACIN trial). Donors were given nivolumab, ipilimumab, aspirin, low-dose cyclophosphamide and low-dose radiotherapy. Priming of first-strand cDNA relied on TRAV- and TRBV-specific primers (covering alpha and beta chains). TCR amplification involved 20 PCR cycles with a constant-region primer and V-primer adapter. TCRdb passed the reads through MiXCR, listing each CDR3 protein once. The sample holds about 58,000 distinct CDR3 sequences; roughly 23% are singletons and the top ten take under 7%. This CDR3 has 16 amino acids. CDR1 MDHEN and CDR2 SYDVKM come from the germline V gene. V was clipped by 6 bases and J by 7 bases; unmatched bases: 18. Of note for this clonotype: A far larger clone differs by one base, so this is likely a read error.

The receptor was derived from a male donor with prostate cancer. The chain carries TRBV28 and TRBJ2-7; 7 bases are a match to TRBD2. Here the sequenced sample was PBMCs, taken after low-dose radiotherapy plus immunotherapy. CDR3: CASSSFSGGGYNEQYF. The CDR3 DNA follows: TGTGCCAGCAGCTCTTTTTCGGGAGGAGGTTACAATGAGCAGTACTTC.